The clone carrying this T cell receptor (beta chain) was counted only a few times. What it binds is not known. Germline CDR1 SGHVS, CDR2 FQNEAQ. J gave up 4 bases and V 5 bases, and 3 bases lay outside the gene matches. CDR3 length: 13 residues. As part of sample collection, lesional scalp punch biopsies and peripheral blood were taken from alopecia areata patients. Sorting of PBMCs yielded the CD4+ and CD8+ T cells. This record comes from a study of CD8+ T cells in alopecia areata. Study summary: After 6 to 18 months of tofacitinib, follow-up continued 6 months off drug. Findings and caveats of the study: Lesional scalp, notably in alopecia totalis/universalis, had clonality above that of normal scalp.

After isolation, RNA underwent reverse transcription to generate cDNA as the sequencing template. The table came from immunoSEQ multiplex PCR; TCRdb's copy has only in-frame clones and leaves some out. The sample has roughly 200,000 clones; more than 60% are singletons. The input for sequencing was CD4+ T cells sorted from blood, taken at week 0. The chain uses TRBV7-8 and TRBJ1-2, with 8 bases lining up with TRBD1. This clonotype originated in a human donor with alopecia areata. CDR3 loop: CASSVTGGYGYTF. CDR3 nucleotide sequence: TGTGCCAGCAGCGTTACAGGGGGCTATGGCTACACCTTC.